The 24 T cell receptor beta chains below all came from one sample that was sequenced in a study of early stage breast cancer tumors. Produced via immunoSEQ multiplex PCR; TCRdb's table is partial and in-frame only. The profile shows 25,000 to 35,000 clones, roughly 86% of them singletons. Sequenced input: blood. These TCRs come from a person aged 45 to 59 with breast cancer.

The chain joins TRBV5-4 to TRBJ2-7, with 7 bases aligning to TRBD2. The germline gives CDR1 SGHNT, CDR2 YYREEE (reference sequence). V was clipped by 3 bases and J by 4 bases; unmatched bases: 7. The CDR3 runs to 14 residues. CDR3 amino acids: CASSSPSGSYEQYF. The CDR3 nucleotides are TGTGCCAGCAGCTCCCCTAGCGGTTCGTACGAGCAGTACTTC.

In its sample, this clone was seen a few times. As DNA, the CDR3 is TGTGCCAGCAGCTTACCGGGACAGGGGGAAAAACTGTTTTTT. The encoded protein is CASSLPGQGEKLFF. The chain is built from TRBV7-9 and TRBJ1-4; 10 bases map to TRBD1. This CDR3 comprises 14 residues. Germline V CDR1 and CDR2: SEHNR, FQNEAQ (reference sequence). The J segment lost 8 bases and the V segment lost 2 bases, leaving 2 bases of the junction unmatched.

The V and J genes are TRBV5-1 and TRBJ2-5; D call uncertain. The CDR3 runs 13 residues. The germline V and J ends were trimmed by 0 bases and 3 bases, with 6 bases remaining between them. Per germline, CDR1 SGHRS and CDR2 YFSETQ. CDR3 DNA sequence: TGCGCCAGCAGCTTGGTTCCAAAAGAGACCCAGTACTTC. This codes for CASSLVPKETQYF.

Only one count was recorded for this clone. V usage is TRBV4-1 and J usage is TRBJ2-7, with 14 bases aligning to TRBD2. The V gene end was trimmed by 5 bases and the J gene end by 2 bases; junction bases not matched to a gene: 11. The CDR3 totals 18 residues. The V gene's germline CDR1 is MGHRA and CDR2 YSYEKL. The CDR3: CASSTRTSGRTGTYEQYF. The CDR3 DNA is TGCGCCAGCAGCACGCGGACTAGCGGGAGGACAGGGACCTACGAGCAGTACTTC.

The chain carries TRBV7-8 and TRBJ2-1; 9 bases are shared with TRBD2. CDR3 length: 15 residues. Per germline, CDR1 SGHVS and CDR2 FQNEAQ. The V gene end was trimmed by 5 bases and the J gene end by 6 bases; junction bases not matched to a gene: 8. As DNA, the CDR3 is TGTGCCAGCAGCCTGAGGACTAGCGTGTTCAATGAGCAGTTCTTC. Its translation is CASSLRTSVFNEQFF.

J is TRBJ2-5 and V is TRBV5-4; no firm D call. The V gene's germline CDR1 is SGHNT and CDR2 YYREEE (reference sequence). The CDR3 runs to 11 residues. V was trimmed by 4 bases and J by 2 bases, leaving 3 bases between them. The CDR3, as DNA: TGTGCCAGCAGCCTACAAGAGACCCAGTACTTC. The encoded protein is CASSLQETQYF.

This rearrangement joins TRBV7-3 to TRBJ2-5; D is unresolved. Trimming took off 4 bases at V and 1 base at J, with 16 bases between the two ends. This CDR3 contains 16 residues. Germline V gene sequence: CDR1 SGHTA, CDR2 FQGTGA. The CDR3 nucleotides read TGTGCCAGCAGCTCCCCCCCTGGGCGGATCCAAGAGACCCAGTACTTC. Translating gives CASSSPPGRIQETQYF.

This rearrangement joins TRBV15 to TRBJ1-4; D unresolved. Trimming took 0 bases from V and 5 from J, leaving 10 bases between them. The CDR3 has 15 residues. The germline CDR1 and CDR2 sequences are LNHNV and YYDKDF (reference sequence). The CDR3 DNA is TGTGCCACCAGCAGAGAGCGGGTCGAGAATGAAAAACTGTTTTTT. It yields the protein CATSRERVENEKLFF.

The V call is TRBV4-2, the J call TRBJ2-3; TRBD1 might be the D (5 bases). Germline values: CDR1 LGHNA, CDR2 YNFKEQ. This CDR3 has 17 amino acids. V dropped 0 bases and J dropped 0 bases, with 13 bases sitting between them. CDR3 region: CASSQERQSASTDTQYF. The CDR3 coding sequence is TGTGCCAGCAGCCAAGAAAGACAGTCAGCTAGCACAGATACGCAGTATTTT.

The chain carries TRBV13 and TRBJ2-7; D is perhaps TRBD1 (6 bases). Looked up from germline, CDR1 is PRHDT and CDR2 is FYEKMQ (reference sequence). CDR3 length: 18 amino acids. Trimming cost V 6 bases and J 0 bases, with 24 bases left between them. This chain's CDR3 is CASSPRGQRSRISYEQYF. The DNA of the CDR3 is TGTGCCAGCAGTCCGCGCGGACAGCGTTCCCGGATCTCCTACGAGCAGTACTTC.

The V call is TRBV29-1, the J call TRBJ2-1; TRBD2 matches at 14 bases. The germline V gene has CDR1 SQVTM and CDR2 ANQGSEA. This CDR3 is 14 amino acids long. Trimming took 7 bases from V and 6 from J; bases not matched to a gene: 5. CDR3 loop: CSAWGTSGGNEQFF. CDR3 nucleotide sequence: TGCAGCGCCTGGGGGACTAGCGGGGGCAATGAGCAGTTCTTC.

The chain combines TRBV13 with TRBJ2-7; 11 bases fit TRBD1. V lost 6 bases to trimming and J lost 2 bases; unmatched junction nucleotides: 9. The CDR3 consists of 16 residues. Germline CDR1 is PRHDT and CDR2 is FYEKMQ (reference sequence). As DNA, the CDR3 is TGTGCCAGCAGTTTCCCTCTGGGACAGGGGGCCTACGAGCAGTACTTC. Translation: CASSFPLGQGAYEQYF.

CDR3 protein: CASSEGLDTGELFF. DNA for the CDR3: TGTGCCAGCAGTGAAGGACTAGACACCGGGGAGCTGTTTTTT. The chain combines TRBV6-1 with TRBJ2-2, with D perhaps matching TRBD2 (6 bases). CDR3 size: 14 residues. The germline V and J ends were trimmed by 1 base and 3 bases, with 6 bases remaining between them. CDR1 MNHNS and CDR2 SASEGT come from the germline V gene.

Written as DNA, the CDR3 is TGTGCCACCAACTCCGGGGTCGCTGGAAACACCATATATTTT. It encodes CATNSGVAGNTIYF. This chain connects TRBV19 to TRBJ1-3; no clear D. The germline V and J ends were trimmed by 10 bases and 2 bases, with 15 bases remaining between them. The germline CDR1 and CDR2 sequences are LNHDA and SQIVND (reference sequence). There are 14 residues in the CDR3. Full variable domain (missing parts from reference TRBV19 and TRBJ1-3): DGGITQSPKYLFRKEGQNVTLSCEQNLNHDAMYWYRQDPGQGLRLIYYSQIVNDFQKGDIAEGYSVSREKKESFPLTVTSAQKNPTAFYLCATNSGVAGNTIYFGEGSWLTVV.

The chain combines TRBV6-1 with TRBJ1-3; D gene unclear. CDR1 and CDR2 (germline): MNHNS, SASEGT. V lost 11 bases and J 0 bases, leaving 8 bases between the germline ends. The CDR3 runs 12 residues. CDR3 DNA sequence: TGTGCCGCCTCTAACTCTGGAAACACCATATATTTT. Translated, it gives CAASNSGNTIYF.

The CDR3 DNA reads as TGCGCCAGCAGCTCGGACAGGATCTACGAGCAGTACTTC. Its protein product is CASSSDRIYEQYF. The chain employs TRBV5-1 and TRBJ2-7, with 7 bases aligning to TRBD1. This CDR3 spans 13 amino acids. The germline V gene has CDR1 SGHRS and CDR2 YFSETQ. Germline trimming cut 3 bases from V and 3 bases from J; bases unmatched to any gene: 3.

V gene TRBV10-3 combines with J gene TRBJ2-7, with 10 bases matching TRBD2. This CDR3 spans 16 amino acids. J lost 4 bases, V lost 0 bases, and 6 bases had no gene match. The germline gives CDR1 ENHRY, CDR2 SYGVKD. For the CDR3, the DNA is TGTGCCATCAGTGAGTCATCTAGCGGGAGTCCATACGAGCAGTACTTC. Translated: CAISESSSGSPYEQYF.

This chain uses TRBV5-1 with TRBJ1-2, with D maybe TRBD1 (5 bases). Per the germline V gene, CDR1 is SGHRS and CDR2 is YFSETQ. With 1 base removed from V and 4 bases from J, the gap between germline ends came to 14 bases. The CDR3 spans 15 residues. CDR3 sequence reads: CASSLRQGVSYGYTF. The CDR3 DNA reads as TGCGCCAGCAGCTTGCGGCAGGGCGTTAGCTATGGCTACACCTTC.

This sequence joins TRBV11-2 and TRBJ2-1; D ambiguous. The germline V gene has CDR1 SGHAT and CDR2 FQNNGV. The CDR3 is 14 amino acids. Trimming removed 5 bases from V and 8 bases from J, with 16 bases in between. The CDR3 protein is CASSQRRSLDEQFF. The DNA for the CDR3 is TGTGCCAGCAGCCAACGACGGTCTTTGGATGAGCAGTTCTTC.

V gene TRBV11-3 combines with J gene TRBJ1-5, with TRBD1 matching over 9 bases. The CDR3 has 15 amino acids. The trim removed 5 bases at V and 5 bases at J, leaving 7 bases unmatched. Germline assignment: CDR1 SGHNT and CDR2 YENEEA. The CDR3 sequence is CASSTWTGEDQPQHF. DNA of the CDR3: TGTGCCAGCAGCACATGGACAGGGGAGGATCAGCCCCAGCATTTT.

This chain connects TRBV4-3 to TRBJ2-7; a possible D gene is TRBD1 (5 bases). Germline V gene sequence: CDR1 LGHNA, CDR2 YSLEER. CDR3 length: 15 amino acids. The V end lost 1 base, the J end lost 6 bases, and 16 bases lay between the germline ends. CDR3 sequence reads: CASSQGGARLAEQYF. CDR3 coding DNA: TGCGCCAGCAGCCAAGGGGGCGCGCGCTTAGCCGAGCAGTACTTC.

The chain combines TRBV7-2 with TRBJ2-7, with D tentatively TRBD2 (5 bases). The V end was cut by 3 bases, the J end by 0 bases, with 9 bases between. Per the germline V gene, CDR1 is SGHTA and CDR2 is FQGNSA. The CDR3 covers 14 residues. CDR3 in DNA: TGTGCCAGCAGCTTTTCTCGGGGCTCCTACGAGCAGTACTTC. Translating gives CASSFSRGSYEQYF.

The chain joins TRBV5-1 to TRBJ2-5; 9 nucleotides match TRBD1. The length of the CDR3 is 11 residues. Germline loops: CDR1 SGHRS, CDR2 YFSETQ. V trimming: 9 bases; J trimming: 4 bases; junction bases outside the gene matches: 1. This CDR3 reads CATGQGETQYF. CDR3 sequence (DNA): TGCGCCACGGGACAGGGAGAGACCCAGTACTTC.

This clone was detected only once. The V call is TRBV7-9, the J call TRBJ2-5, with D hard to call. CDR1 SEHNR and CDR2 FQNEAQ come from the germline V gene (reference sequence). This CDR3 is 12 amino acids long. V was cut by 1 base and J by 6 bases, with 6 bases left in between. CDR3 bases: TGTGCCAGCAGCTTAGATAGGCAGACCCAGTACTTC. This gives the protein CASSLDRQTQYF. The variable domain in full, completed from reference TRBV7-9 and TRBJ2-5, reads DTGVSQNPRHKITKRGQNVTFRCDPISEHNRLYWYRQTLGQGPEFLTYFQNEAQLEKSRLLSDRFSAERPKGSFSTLEIQRTEQGDSAMYLCASSLDRQTQYFGPGTRLLVL.